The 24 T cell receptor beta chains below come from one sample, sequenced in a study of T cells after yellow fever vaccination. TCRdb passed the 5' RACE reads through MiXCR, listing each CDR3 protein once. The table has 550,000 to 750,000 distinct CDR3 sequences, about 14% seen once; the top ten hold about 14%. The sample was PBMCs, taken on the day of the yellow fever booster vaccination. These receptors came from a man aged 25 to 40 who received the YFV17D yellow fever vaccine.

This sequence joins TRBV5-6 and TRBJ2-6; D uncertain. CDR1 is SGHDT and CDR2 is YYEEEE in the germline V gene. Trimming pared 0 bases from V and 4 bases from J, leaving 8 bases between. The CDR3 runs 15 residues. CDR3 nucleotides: TGTGCCAGCAGCTTGGGACGGCCCGGGGCCAACGTCCTGACTTTC. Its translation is CASSLGRPGANVLTF.

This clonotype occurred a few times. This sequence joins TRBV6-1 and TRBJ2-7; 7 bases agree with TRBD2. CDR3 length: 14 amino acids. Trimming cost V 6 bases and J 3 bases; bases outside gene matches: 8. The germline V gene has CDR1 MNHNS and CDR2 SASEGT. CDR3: CASSLSGTNYEQYF. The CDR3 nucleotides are TGTGCCAGCAGCCTGAGCGGGACCAACTACGAGCAGTACTTC.

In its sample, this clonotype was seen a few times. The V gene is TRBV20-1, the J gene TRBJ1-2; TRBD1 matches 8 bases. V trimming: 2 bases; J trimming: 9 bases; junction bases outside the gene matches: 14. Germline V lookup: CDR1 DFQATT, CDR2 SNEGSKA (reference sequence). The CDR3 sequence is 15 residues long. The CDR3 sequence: CSARSRGQARGSYTF. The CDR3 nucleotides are TGCAGTGCTAGATCCAGGGGACAGGCTCGGGGAAGCTACACCTTC.

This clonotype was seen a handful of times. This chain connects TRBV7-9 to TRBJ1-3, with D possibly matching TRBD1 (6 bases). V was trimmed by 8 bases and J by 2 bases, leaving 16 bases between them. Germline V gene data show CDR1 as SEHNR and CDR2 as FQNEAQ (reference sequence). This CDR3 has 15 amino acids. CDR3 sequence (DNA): TGTGCCAGCCCAACGTGGGACAACGCTGGAAACACCATATATTTT. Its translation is CASPTWDNAGNTIYF. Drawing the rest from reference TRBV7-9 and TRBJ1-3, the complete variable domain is DTGVSQNPRHKITKRGQNVTFRCDPISEHNRLYWYRQTLGQGPEFLTYFQNEAQLEKSRLLSDRFSAERPKGSFSTLEIQRTEQGDSAMYLCASPTWDNAGNTIYFGEGSWLTVV.

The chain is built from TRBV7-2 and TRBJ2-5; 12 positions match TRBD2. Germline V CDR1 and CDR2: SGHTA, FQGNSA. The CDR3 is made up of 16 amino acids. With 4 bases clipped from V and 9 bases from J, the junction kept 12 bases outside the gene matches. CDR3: CASSSLGRLAGVPQYF. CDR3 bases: TGTGCCAGCAGCTCCCTCGGGCGACTAGCGGGAGTGCCCCAGTACTTC.

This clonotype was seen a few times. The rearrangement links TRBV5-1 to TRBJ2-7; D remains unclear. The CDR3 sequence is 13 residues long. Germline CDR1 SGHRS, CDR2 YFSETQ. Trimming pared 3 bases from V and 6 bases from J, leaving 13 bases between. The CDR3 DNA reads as TGCGCCAGCAGCTCAACCTCTGGCTTCGAGCAGTACTTC. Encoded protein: CASSSTSGFEQYF. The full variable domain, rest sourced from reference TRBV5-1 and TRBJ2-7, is KAGVTQTPRYLIKTRGQQVTLSCSPISGHRSVSWYQQTPGQGLQFLFEYFSETQRNKGNFPGRFSGRQFSNSRSEMNVSTLELGDSALYLCASSSTSGFEQYFGPGTRLTVT.

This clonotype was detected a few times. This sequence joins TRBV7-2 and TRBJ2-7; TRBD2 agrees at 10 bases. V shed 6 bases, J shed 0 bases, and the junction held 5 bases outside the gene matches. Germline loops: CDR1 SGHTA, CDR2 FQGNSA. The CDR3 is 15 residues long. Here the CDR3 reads CASRPTSGRSYEQYF. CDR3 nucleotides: TGTGCCAGCAGGCCGACTAGCGGGCGCTCCTACGAGCAGTACTTC.

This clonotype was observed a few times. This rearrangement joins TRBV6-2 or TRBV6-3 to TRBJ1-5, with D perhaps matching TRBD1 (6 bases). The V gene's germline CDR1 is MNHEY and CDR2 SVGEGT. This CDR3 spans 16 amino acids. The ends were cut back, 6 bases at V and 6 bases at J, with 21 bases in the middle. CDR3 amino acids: CASRPPLRDNVQPQHF. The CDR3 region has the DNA TGTGCCAGCAGACCACCTCTCAGGGACAATGTTCAGCCCCAGCATTTT.

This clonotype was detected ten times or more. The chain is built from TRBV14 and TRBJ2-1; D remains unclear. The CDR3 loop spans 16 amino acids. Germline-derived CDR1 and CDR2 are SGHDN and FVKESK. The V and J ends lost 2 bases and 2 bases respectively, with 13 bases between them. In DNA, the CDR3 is TGTGCCAGCAGCCAAAGAAAGAGTGCTGCCTACAATGAGCAGTTCTTC. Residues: CASSQRKSAAYNEQFF.

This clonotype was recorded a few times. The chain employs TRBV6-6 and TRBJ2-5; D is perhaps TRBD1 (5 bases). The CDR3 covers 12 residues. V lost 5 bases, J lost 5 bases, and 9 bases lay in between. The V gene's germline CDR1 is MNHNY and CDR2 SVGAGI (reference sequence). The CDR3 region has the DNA TGTGCCAGCAGTACCAGGGTTGAGACCCAGTACTTC. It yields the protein CASSTRVETQYF.

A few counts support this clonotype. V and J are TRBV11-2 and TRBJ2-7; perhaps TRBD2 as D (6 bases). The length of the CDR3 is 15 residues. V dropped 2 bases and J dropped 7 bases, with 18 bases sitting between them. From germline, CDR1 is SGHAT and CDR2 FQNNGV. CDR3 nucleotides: TGTGCCAGCAGCTTATGGGAGCGGCGGGACCGAGAGCAGTACTTC. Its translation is CASSLWERRDREQYF. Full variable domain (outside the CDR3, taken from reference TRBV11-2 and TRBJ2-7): EAGVAQSPRYKIIEKRQSVAFWCNPISGHATLYWYQQILGQGPKLLIQFQNNGVVDDSQLPKDRFSAERLKGVDSTLKIQPAKLEDSAVYLCASSLWERRDREQYFGPGTRLTVT.

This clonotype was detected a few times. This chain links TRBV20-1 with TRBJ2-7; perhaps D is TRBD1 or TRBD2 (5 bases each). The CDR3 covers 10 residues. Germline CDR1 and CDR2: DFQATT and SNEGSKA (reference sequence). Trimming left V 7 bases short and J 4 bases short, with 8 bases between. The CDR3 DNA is TGCAGTGGAGGGGTGTACGAGCAGTACTTC. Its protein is CSGGVYEQYF.

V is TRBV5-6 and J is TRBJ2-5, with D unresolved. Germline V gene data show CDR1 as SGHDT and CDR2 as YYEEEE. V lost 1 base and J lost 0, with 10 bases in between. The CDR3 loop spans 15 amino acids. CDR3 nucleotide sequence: TGTGCCAGCAGCTTGAGGCGGCTGTACCAAGAGACCCAGTACTTC. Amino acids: CASSLRRLYQETQYF.

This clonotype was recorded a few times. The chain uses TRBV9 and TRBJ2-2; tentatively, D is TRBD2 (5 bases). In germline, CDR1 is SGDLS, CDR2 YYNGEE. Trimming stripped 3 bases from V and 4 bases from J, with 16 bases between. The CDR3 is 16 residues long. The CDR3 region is CASSETSRASTGELFF. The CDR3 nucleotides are TGTGCCAGCAGCGAGACTTCGCGGGCTAGCACCGGGGAGCTGTTTTTT. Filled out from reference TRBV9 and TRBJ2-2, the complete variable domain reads DSGVTQTPKHLITATGQRVTLRCSPRSGDLSVYWYQQSLDQGLQFLIQYYNGEERAKGNILERFSAQQFPDLHSELNLSSLELGDSALYFCASSETSRASTGELFFGEGSRLTVL.

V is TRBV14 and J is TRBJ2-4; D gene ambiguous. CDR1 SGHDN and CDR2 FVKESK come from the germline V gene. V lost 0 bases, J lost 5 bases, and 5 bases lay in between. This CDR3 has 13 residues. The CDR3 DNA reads TGTGCCAGCAGCCAAGAACTTCAAAACATTCAGTACTTC. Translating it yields CASSQELQNIQYF.

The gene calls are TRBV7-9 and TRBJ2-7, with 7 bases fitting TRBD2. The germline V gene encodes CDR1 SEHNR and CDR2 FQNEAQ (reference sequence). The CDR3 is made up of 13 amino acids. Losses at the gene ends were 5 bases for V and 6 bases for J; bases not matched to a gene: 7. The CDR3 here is CASSRPGGGEQYF. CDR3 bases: TGTGCCAGCAGCCGCCCGGGCGGGGGCGAGCAGTACTTC.

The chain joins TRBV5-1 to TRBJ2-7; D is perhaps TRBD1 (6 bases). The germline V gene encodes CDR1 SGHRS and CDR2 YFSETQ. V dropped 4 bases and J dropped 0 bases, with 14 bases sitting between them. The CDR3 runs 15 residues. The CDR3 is CASSPPRDTSYEQYF. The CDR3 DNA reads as TGCGCCAGCAGCCCGCCCCGGGACACCTCCTACGAGCAGTACTTC.

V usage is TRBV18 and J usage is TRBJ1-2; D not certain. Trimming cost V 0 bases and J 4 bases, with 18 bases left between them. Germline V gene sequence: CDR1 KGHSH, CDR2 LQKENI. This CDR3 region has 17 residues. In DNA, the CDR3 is TGTGCCAGCTCACCACCAGATAGGGCGTCGTGGAGCTATGGCTACACCTTC. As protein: CASSPPDRASWSYGYTF.

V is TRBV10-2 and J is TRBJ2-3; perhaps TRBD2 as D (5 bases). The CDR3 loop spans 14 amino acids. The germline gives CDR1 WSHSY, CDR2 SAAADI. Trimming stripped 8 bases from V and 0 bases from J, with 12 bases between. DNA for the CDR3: TGCGCCAGCCAAGAGCGGAGTAGCACAGATACGCAGTATTTT. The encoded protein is CASQERSSTDTQYF.

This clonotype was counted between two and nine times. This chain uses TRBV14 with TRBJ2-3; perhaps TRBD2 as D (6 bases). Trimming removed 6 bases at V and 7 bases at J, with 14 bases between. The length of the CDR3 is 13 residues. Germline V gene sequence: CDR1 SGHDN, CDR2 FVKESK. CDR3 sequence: CASRSSGGNTQYF. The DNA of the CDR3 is TGTGCCAGCAGGTCCTCCGGAGGGAATACGCAGTATTTT. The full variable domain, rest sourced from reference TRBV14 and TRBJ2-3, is EAGVTQFPSHSVIEKGQTVTLRCDPISGHDNLYWYRRVMGKEIKFLLHFVKESKQDESGMPNNRFLAERTGGTYSTLKVQPAELEDSGVYFCASRSSGGNTQYFGPGTRLTVL.

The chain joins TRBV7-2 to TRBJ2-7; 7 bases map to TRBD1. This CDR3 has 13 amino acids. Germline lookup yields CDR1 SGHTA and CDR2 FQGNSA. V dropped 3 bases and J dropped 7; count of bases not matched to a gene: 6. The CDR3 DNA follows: TGTGCCAGCAGCTTGGACAGGCCTGGGGAGCAGTACTTC. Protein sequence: CASSLDRPGEQYF.

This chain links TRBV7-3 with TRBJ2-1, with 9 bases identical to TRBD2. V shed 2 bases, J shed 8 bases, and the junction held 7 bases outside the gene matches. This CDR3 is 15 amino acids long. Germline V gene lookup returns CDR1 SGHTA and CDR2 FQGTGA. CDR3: CASSLSIAGEDEQFF. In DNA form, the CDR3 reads TGTGCCAGCAGCTTATCCATAGCGGGAGAGGATGAGCAGTTCTTC.

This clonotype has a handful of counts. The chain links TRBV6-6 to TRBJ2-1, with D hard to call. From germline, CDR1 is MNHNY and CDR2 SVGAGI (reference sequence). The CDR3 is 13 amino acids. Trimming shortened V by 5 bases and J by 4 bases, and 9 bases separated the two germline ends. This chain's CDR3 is CASSRERYNEQFF. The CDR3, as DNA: TGTGCCAGCAGTCGTGAGAGATACAATGAGCAGTTCTTC.

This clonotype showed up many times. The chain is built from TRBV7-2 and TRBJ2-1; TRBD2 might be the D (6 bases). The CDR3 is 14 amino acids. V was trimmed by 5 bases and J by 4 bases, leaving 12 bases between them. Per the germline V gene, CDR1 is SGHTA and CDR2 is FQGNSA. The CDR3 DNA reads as TGTGCCAGCAGCGAAGGCGGGATTTACAATGAGCAGTTCTTC. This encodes CASSEGGIYNEQFF.